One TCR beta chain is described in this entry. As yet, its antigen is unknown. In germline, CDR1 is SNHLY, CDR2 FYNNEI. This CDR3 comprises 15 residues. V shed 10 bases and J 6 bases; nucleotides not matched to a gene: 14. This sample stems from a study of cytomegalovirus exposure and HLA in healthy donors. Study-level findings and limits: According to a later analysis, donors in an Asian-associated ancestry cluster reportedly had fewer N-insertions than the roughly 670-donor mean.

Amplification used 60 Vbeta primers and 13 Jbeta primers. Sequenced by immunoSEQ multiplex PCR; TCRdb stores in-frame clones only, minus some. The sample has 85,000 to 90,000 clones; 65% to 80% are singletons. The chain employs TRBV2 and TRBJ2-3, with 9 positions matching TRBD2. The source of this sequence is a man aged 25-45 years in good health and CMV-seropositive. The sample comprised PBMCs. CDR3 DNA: TGTGCCACCCTGGGGCGCGGGGGGGCGGGGGATACGCAGTATTTT. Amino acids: CATLGRGGAGDTQYF.